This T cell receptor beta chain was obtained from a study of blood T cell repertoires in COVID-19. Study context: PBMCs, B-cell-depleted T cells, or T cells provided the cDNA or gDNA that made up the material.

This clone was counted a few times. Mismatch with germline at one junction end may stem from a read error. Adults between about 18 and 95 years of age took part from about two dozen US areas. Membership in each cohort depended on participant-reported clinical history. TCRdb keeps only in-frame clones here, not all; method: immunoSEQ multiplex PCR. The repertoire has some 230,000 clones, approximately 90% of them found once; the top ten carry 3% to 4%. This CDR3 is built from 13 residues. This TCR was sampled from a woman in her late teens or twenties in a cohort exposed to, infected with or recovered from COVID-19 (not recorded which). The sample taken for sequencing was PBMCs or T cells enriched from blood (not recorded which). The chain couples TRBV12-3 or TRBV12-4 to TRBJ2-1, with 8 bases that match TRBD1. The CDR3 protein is CASSSRRTGRLVF. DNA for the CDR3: TGTGCCAGCAGTTCCCGCCGGACAGGGCGTTTGGTCTTC.